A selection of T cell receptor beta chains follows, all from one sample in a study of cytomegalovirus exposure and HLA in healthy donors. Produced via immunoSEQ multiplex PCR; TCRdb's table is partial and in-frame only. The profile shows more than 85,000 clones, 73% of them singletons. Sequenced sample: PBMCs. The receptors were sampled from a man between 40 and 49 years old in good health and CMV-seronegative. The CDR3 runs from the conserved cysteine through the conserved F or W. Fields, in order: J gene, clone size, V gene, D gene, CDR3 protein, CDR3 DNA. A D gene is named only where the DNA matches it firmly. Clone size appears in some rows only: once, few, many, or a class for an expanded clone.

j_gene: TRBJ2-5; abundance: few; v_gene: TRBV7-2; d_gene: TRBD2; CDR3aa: CASSTGLAGRETQYF; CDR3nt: TGTGCCAGCAGCACGGGACTAGCGGGAAGAGAGACCCAGTACTTC
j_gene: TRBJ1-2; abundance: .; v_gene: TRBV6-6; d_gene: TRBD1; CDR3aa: CASSYSDRGRGYTF; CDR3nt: TGTGCCAGCAGTTACTCTGACAGGGGTCGTGGCTACACCTTC
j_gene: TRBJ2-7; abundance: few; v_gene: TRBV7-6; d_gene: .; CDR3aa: CASSARGLAYEQYF; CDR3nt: TGTGCCAGCAGCGCCCGAGGGCTAGCCTACGAGCAGTACTTC
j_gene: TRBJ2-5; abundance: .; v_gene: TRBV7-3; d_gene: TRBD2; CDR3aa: CASSSRGGLQETQYF; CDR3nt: TGTGCCAGCAGCTCCCGGGGGGGGCTCCAAGAGACCCAGTACTTC
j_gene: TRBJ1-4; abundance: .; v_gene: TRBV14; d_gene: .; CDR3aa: CASSQGLGFRKLFF; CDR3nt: TGTGCCAGCAGCCAAGGGTTGGGCTTTCGGAAACTGTTTTTT
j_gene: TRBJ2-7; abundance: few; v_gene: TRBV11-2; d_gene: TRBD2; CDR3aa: CASSTGLAGTYEQYF; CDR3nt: TGTGCCAGCAGCACCGGACTAGCGGGGACCTACGAGCAGTACTTC
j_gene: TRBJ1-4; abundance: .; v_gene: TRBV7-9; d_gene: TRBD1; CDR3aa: CASSLSQGEAEKLFF; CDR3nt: TGTGCCAGCAGCTTAAGTCAGGGGGAGGCTGAAAAACTGTTTTTT
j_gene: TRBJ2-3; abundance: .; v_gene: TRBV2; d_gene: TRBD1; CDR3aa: CASSTGASTDTQYF; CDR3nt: TGTGCCAGCAGTACAGGGGCTAGCACAGATACGCAGTATTTT
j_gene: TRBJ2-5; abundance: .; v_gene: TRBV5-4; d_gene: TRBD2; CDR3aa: CASSLFDGGSETQYF; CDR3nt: TGTGCCAGCAGCTTGTTTGACGGGGGGTCAGAGACCCAGTACTTC
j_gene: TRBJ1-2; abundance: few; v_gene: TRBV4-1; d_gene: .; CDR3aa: CASSVQFQGGDGYTF; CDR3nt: TGCGCCAGCAGCGTCCAATTCCAGGGTGGTGATGGCTACACCTTC
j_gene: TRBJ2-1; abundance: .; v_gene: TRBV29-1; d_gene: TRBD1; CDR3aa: CSVGQGAGEQFF; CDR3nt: TGCAGCGTGGGACAGGGGGCGGGTGAGCAGTTCTTC
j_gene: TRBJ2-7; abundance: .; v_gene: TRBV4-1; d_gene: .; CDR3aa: CASSQASAGASYEQYF; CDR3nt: TGCGCCAGCAGCCAAGCCTCGGCGGGGGCTTCCTACGAGCAGTACTTC
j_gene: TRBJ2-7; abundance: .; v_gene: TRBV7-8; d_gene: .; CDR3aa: CASSWESSALSYEQYF; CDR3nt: TGTGCCAGCAGTTGGGAATCTAGCGCACTCTCCTACGAGCAGTACTTC
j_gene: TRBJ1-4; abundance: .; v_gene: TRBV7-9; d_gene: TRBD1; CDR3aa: CASSLVGQADNEKLFF; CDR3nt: TGTGCCAGCAGCTTAGTGGGACAGGCCGATAATGAAAAACTGTTTTTT
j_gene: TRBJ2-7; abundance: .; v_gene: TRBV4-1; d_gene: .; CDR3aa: CSSSQGSAPGYEQYF; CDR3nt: TGCTCCAGCAGCCAAGGGTCAGCCCCGGGCTACGAGCAGTACTTC
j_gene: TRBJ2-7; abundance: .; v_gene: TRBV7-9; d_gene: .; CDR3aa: CSSSTGYYEQYF; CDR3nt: TGTTCCAGCAGCACCGGGTACTACGAGCAGTACTTC
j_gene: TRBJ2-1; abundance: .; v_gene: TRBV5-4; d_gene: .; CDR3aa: CASNSLEGEQFF; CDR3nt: TGTGCCAGCAACTCCCTTGAGGGTGAGCAGTTCTTC
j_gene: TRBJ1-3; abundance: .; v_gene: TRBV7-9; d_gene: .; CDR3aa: CASSPYGGAGNTIYF; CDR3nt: TGTGCCAGCAGCCCTTATGGGGGGGCTGGAAACACCATATATTTT
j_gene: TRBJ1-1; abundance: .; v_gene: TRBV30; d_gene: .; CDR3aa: CAWSVGGALGTEAFF; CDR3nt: TGTGCCTGGAGTGTTGGGGGGGCCCTGGGCACTGAAGCTTTCTTT
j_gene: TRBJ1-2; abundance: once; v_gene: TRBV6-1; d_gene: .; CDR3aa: CASSAPRGNYGYTF; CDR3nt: TGTGCCAGCAGTGCGCCAAGGGGGAACTATGGCTACACCTTC
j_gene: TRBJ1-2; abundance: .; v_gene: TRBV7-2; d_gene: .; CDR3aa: CASSLVTGFYTF; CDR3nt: TGTGCCAGCAGCTTAGTCACCGGGTTCTACACCTTC
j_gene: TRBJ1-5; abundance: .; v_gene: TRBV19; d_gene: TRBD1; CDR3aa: CASSPSTGPDQPQHF; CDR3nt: TGTGCCAGTAGTCCGTCGACAGGGCCGGATCAGCCCCAGCATTTT
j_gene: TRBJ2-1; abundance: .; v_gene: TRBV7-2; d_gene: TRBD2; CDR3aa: CASSLFGGAVSEQFF; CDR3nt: TGTGCCAGCAGTCTATTCGGGGGGGCCGTTAGTGAGCAGTTCTTC
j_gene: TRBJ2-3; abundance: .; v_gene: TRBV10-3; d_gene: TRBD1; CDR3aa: CAISARDSKGTDTQYF; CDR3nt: TGTGCCATCAGTGCCCGGGACAGCAAGGGCACAGATACGCAGTATTTT
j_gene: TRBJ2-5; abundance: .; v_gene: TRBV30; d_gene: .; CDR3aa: CAWSLLAKTQYF; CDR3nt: TGTGCCTGGAGTTTGCTAGCGAAGACCCAGTACTTC
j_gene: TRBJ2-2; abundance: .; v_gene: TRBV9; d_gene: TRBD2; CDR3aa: CASSPGAGGTGELFF; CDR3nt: TGTGCCAGCAGCCCCGGGGCGGGGGGCACCGGGGAGCTGTTTTTT
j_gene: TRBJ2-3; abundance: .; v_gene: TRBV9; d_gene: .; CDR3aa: CASSAGGGNTQYF; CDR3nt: TGTGCCAGCAGCGCGGGGGGCGGGAATACGCAGTATTTT
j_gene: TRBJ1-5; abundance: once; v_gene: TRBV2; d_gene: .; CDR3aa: CASSESRGGSPQHF; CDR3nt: TGTGCCAGCAGTGAGAGCCGAGGCGGTTCGCCCCAGCATTTT
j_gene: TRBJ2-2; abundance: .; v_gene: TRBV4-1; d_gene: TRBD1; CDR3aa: CASSPDRGAGELFF; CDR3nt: TGCGCCAGCAGCCCGGACAGGGGGGCCGGGGAGCTGTTTTTT
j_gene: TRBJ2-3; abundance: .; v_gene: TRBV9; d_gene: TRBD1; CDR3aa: CASSVVQGAADTQYF; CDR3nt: TGTGCCAGCAGCGTAGTACAGGGGGCGGCAGATACGCAGTATTTT
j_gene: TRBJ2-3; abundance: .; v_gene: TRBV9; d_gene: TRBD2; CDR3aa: CASSATTGGVVTDTQYF; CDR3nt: TGTGCCAGCAGCGCCACCACGGGGGGAGTCGTCACAGATACGCAGTATTTT
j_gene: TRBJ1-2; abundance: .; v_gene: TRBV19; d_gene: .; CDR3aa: CASSAGAKLGYTF; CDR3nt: TGTGCCAGTAGCGCCGGAGCGAAATTGGGCTACACCTTC
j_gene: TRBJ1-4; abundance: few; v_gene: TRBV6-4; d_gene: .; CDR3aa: CATRVVLLSGWWNEKLFF; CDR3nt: TGTGCCACCCGCGTGGTTCTTCTCTCCGGTTGGTGGAATGAAAAACTGTTTTTT
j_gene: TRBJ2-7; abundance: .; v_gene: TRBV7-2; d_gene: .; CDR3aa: CASSRSHEQYF; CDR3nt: TGTGCCAGCAGTAGGAGCCACGAGCAGTACTTC
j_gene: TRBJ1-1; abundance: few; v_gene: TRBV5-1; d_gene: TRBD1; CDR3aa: CASSGGQGAHDTEAFF; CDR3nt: TGCGCCAGCAGCGGGGGACAGGGGGCGCATGACACTGAAGCTTTCTTT
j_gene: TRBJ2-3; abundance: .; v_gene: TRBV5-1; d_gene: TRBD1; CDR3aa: CASSLQGARTDTQYF; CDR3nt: TGCGCCAGCAGCTTGCAGGGGGCGCGCACAGATACGCAGTATTTT
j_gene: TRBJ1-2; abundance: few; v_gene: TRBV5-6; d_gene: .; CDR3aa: CASSTDYLGGGNYGYTF; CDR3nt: TGTGCCAGCAGCACCGATTATCTAGGGGGGGGTAACTATGGCTACACCTTC